This TCR beta chain comes out of a study of T-cell memory formation after mild COVID-19. Regarding the study as a whole: Contracting CD4+ clones lay largely in CM and EM, with CD8+ ones residing in EMRA. Confirmation was lacking for SARS-CoV-2 specificity of second-wave clones that peaked on day 37.

A few counts support this clonotype. Its specificity is not known. With constant-segment primers, 5'RACE yielded cDNA libraries of TCR alpha and TCR beta that carried sample barcodes and UMIs. Each CDR3 protein is one row after TCRdb ran MiXCR on the 5' RACE reads. Here the sample spans tens of thousands of distinct CDR3 sequences, about 15% being singletons. The CDR3 extends over 13 amino acids. Looked up from germline, CDR1 is MNHEY and CDR2 is SVGAGI. V shed 8 bases, J shed 4 bases, and the junction held 4 bases outside the gene matches. V gene TRBV6-5 combines with J gene TRBJ1-5, with 8 positions matching TRBD1. Sequenced input: PBMCs or a T cell subset sorted from them (not recorded which). The receptor was isolated from a young man who had mild COVID-19 (a few samples of this study predate the infection). Cell type and time point are not known. CDR3 residues: CASRTGGNQPQHF. The CDR3 DNA is TGTGCCAGCCGTACAGGGGGAAATCAGCCCCAGCATTTT.